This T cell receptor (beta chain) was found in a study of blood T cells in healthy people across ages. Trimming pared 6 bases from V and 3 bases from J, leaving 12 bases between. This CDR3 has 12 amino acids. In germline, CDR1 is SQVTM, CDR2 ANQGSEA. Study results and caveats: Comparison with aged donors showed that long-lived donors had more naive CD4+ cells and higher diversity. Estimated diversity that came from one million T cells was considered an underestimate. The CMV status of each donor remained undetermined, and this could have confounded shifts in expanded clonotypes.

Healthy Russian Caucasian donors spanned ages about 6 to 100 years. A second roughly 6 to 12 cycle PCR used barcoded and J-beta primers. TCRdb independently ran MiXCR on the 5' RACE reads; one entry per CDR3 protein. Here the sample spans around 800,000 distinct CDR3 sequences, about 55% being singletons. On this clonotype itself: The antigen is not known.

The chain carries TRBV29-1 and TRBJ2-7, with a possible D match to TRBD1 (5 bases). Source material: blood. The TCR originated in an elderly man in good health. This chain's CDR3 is CSVLSRVYEQYF. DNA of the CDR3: TGCAGCGTCCTAAGCAGGGTCTACGAGCAGTACTTC.